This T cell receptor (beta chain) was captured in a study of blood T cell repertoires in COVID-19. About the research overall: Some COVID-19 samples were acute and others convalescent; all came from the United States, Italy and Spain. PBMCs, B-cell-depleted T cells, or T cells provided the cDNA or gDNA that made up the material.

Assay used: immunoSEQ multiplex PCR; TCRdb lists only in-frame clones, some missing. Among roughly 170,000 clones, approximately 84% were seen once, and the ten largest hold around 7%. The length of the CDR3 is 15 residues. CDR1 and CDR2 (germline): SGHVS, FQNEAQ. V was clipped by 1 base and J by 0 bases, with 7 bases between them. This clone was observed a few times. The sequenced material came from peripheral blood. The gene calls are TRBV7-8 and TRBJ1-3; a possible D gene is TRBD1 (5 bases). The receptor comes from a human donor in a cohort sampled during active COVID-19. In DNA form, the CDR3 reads TGTGCCAGCAGCTTAGACAGGAGCTCTGGAAACACCATATATTTT. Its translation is CASSLDRSSGNTIYF.